These 14 T cell receptor beta chains came from one sample sequenced in a study of identical twins. A single record per CDR3 protein comes from TCRdb applying MiXCR to the 5' RACE reads. The table has over 600,000 distinct CDR3 sequences, approximately 21% seen once. This sample also belongs to another study, concerning T cells expressing NK-cell markers.

What was sequenced was PBMCs. The origin of the receptors is a woman aged 18-29 years in good health.

This clonotype showed up just a few times. DNA for the CDR3: TGTGCCAGCACCCCGGAGAGCTATGGCTACACCTTC. Translation: CASTPESYGYTF. The rearrangement joins TRBV12-3 or TRBV12-4 to TRBJ1-2; no clear D gene. This CDR3 contains 12 residues. V dropped 7 bases and J dropped 4 bases, with 10 bases sitting between them.

The chain joins TRBV6-2 or TRBV6-3 to TRBJ1-6, with D unclear. Germline assignment: CDR1 MNHEY and CDR2 SVGEGT. CDR3 length: 13 amino acids. Trimming took 8 bases from V and 8 from J, leaving 13 bases between them. CDR3 region: CASRPGRYSPLHF. The DNA for the CDR3 is TGTGCCAGCCGCCCTGGGAGGTATTCACCCCTCCACTTT.

CDR3 DNA sequence: TGTGCCAGCAGCCAAATCTTTGGGACTAGCGGGGGGGCGAGTATCAATGAGCAGTTCTTC. Protein: CASSQIFGTSGGASINEQFF. This sequence joins TRBV14 and TRBJ2-1; 16 bases line up with TRBD2. Germline V gene lookup returns CDR1 SGHDN and CDR2 FVKESK. V dropped 2 bases and J dropped 6; count of bases not matched to a gene: 13. CDR3 size: 20 residues.

CDR3 in amino acids: CASSPGPSGELFF. For the CDR3, the DNA is TGTGCCAGCAGCCCGGGCCCGTCTGGGGAGCTGTTTTTT. The V and J genes are TRBV12-3 or TRBV12-4 and TRBJ2-2; D is unresolved. The CDR3 has 13 residues. Trimming cost V 6 bases and J 8 bases, with 13 bases left between them.

The CDR3 DNA is TGTGCCAGCAGCCAAGACAGGGTTGGCTACGAGCAGTACTTC. Encoded protein: CASSQDRVGYEQYF. J is TRBJ2-7 and V is TRBV4-2; D perhaps matches TRBD1 (5 bases). The CDR3 sequence is 14 residues long. V lost 0 bases, J lost 3 bases, and 9 bases lay in between. In germline, CDR1 is LGHNA, CDR2 YNFKEQ.

The chain joins TRBV6-5 to TRBJ2-5; D assignment may be TRBD1 or TRBD2 (6 bases each). The CDR3 runs to 15 residues. V gave up 0 bases and J gave up 1 base, with 9 bases separating them. Germline lookup yields CDR1 MNHEY and CDR2 SVGAGI. The CDR3 sequence: CASSYSTGAQETQYF. Here the CDR3 DNA reads TGTGCCAGCAGTTACTCGACGGGGGCCCAAGAGACCCAGTACTTC.

This chain connects TRBV12-3 or TRBV12-4 to TRBJ1-1; D is undetermined. This CDR3 comprises 12 residues. The V and J ends lost 10 bases and 4 bases respectively, with 13 bases between them. The CDR3 coding sequence is TGTGCCACAACCCCCGTTGGCACTGAAGCTTTCTTT. Its protein is CATTPVGTEAFF.

In this sample, this clonotype turned up a few times. This sequence joins TRBV27 and TRBJ2-6; D may match TRBD1 or TRBD2 (5 bases each). The V and J ends lost 5 bases and 2 bases respectively, with 13 bases between them. The CDR3 totals 16 residues. CDR1 and CDR2 from the germline V gene are MNHEY and SMNVEV (reference sequence). The CDR3 sequence: CASSTRGLAGANVLTF. The CDR3 DNA follows: TGTGCCAGCAGTACGAGGGGATTAGCTGGGGCCAACGTCCTGACTTTC. The full variable domain, with the rest looked up from reference TRBV27 and TRBJ2-6, is EAQVTQNPRYLITVTGKKLTVTCSQNMNHEYMSWYRQDPGLGLRQIYYSMNVEVTDKGDVPEGYKVSRKEKRNFPLILESPSPNQTSLYFCASSTRGLAGANVLTFGAGSRLTVL.

This clonotype was counted at least ten times. The CDR3: CSARINNEQFF. The CDR3 region has the DNA TGCAGTGCTAGAATTAACAATGAGCAGTTCTTC. V is TRBV20-1 and J is TRBJ2-1; D is ambiguous. The CDR3 loop spans 11 amino acids. Germline V CDR1 and CDR2: DFQATT, SNEGSKA (reference sequence). The germline V and J ends were trimmed by 2 bases and 5 bases, with 4 bases remaining between them.

The chain uses TRBV12-3 or TRBV12-4 and TRBJ1-2; 7 bases fit TRBD1. V shed 5 bases, J shed 3 bases, and the junction held 12 bases outside the gene matches. The CDR3 length is 16 residues. CDR3 sequence: CASSPSSTGWDYGYTF. CDR3 in DNA: TGTGCCAGCAGTCCTAGTTCGACAGGGTGGGACTATGGCTACACCTTC.

The genes are TRBV15 and TRBJ2-2; 7 bases agree with TRBD1. Trimming took 3 bases from V and 0 from J; bases not matched to a gene: 10. The germline CDR1 and CDR2 sequences are LNHNV and YYDKDF (reference sequence). The CDR3 runs 18 residues. The CDR3 DNA reads TGTGCCACCAGCAGTTTTTGGACAGGAAGCACGAACACCGGGGAGCTGTTTTTT. This codes for CATSSFWTGSTNTGELFF.

The rearrangement joins TRBV20-1 to TRBJ2-1; 14 nucleotides agree with TRBD2. The junction had 10 bases not matched to a gene; V was cut back by 6 bases and J by 0 bases. The CDR3 sequence is 18 residues long. The germline CDR1 and CDR2 sequences are DFQATT and SNEGSKA (reference sequence). CDR3 region: CSAGRLAGGPSSYNEQFF. Here the CDR3 DNA reads TGCAGTGCCGGGCGACTAGCGGGGGGGCCGAGCTCCTACAATGAGCAGTTCTTC.

This chain joins TRBV5-1 and TRBJ2-7; D is uncertain. Germline CDR1 reads SGHRS; CDR2 reads YFSETQ. This CDR3 is built from 15 residues. V was clipped by 4 bases and J by 7 bases, with 21 bases between them. CDR3 protein: CASSPSDGSPWEQYF. In DNA form, the CDR3 reads TGCGCCAGCAGCCCCTCGGACGGGTCCCCCTGGGAGCAGTACTTC.

This clonotype came up many times. The V and J genes are TRBV12-3 or TRBV12-4 and TRBJ2-3; D gene uncertain. There are 15 residues in the CDR3. Deletions cut 5 bases from V and 1 base from J, with 13 bases between. The CDR3 region is CASSPGLGGTDTQYF. Written as DNA, the CDR3 is TGTGCCAGCAGTCCTGGTCTAGGAGGCACAGATACGCAGTATTTT.